This TCR beta chain was obtained from a study of monozygotic twins with inflammatory bowel disease. General study results and limits: Some repertoire variability may stem from patients' differing immunosuppressive treatments.

The authors used about 3,500 ng of total RNA per TCR library. UMIs bearing a 6-nucleotide sample barcode were added through template switching. Using TCRalpha and TCRbeta cDNA, the researchers carried out two nested PCRs that lasted roughly 16 and 10 cycles. No DNA is given; TCRdb re-called the 5' RACE reads and lists each CDR3 protein once. The listing records 150,000 to 200,000 distinct CDR3 sequences. The germline gives CDR1 SGHVS, CDR2 FQNEAQ. The CDR3 loop spans 14 amino acids. Remarks on this clonotype: What it binds is not known.

The chain carries TRBV7-8 and TRBJ2-3. Sample: blood. This clonotype was sampled from a human donor with ulcerative colitis or Crohn's disease, or a healthy co-twin of an affected twin (not recorded which). The CDR3: CASSLFPSTDTQYF.